A single sample is the source of the 31 T cell receptor beta chains below, sequenced in a study of T-cell memory formation after mild COVID-19. TCRdb re-called the 5' RACE reads through MiXCR, storing one row per CDR3 protein. The repertoire holds over 120,000 distinct CDR3 sequences, with about 19% as singletons. Sequenced input: PBMCs or a T cell subset sorted from them (not recorded which). Source of these receptors: an adult woman who had mild COVID-19 (a few samples of this study predate the infection). Cell type and time point are not known.

This clonotype was seen more than once but under ten times. The CDR3, as DNA: TGTGCCAGTAGTAAAAGGCCCTCGAGTTACACCGGGGAGCTGTTTTTT. The encoded protein is CASSKRPSSYTGELFF. The J gene is TRBJ2-2, the V gene TRBV19; the D is unclear. Trimming cost V 4 bases and J 3 bases, with 15 bases left between them. CDR3 length: 16 amino acids. Germline V gene lookup returns CDR1 LNHDA and CDR2 SQIVND (reference sequence).

J is TRBJ2-6 and V is TRBV5-1; 7 bases are a match to TRBD1. Trimming cost V 4 bases and J 0 bases; bases outside gene matches: 10. Germline lookup yields CDR1 SGHRS and CDR2 YFSETQ. The CDR3 contains 18 residues. The CDR3 DNA reads as TGCGCCAGCAGCACCTACAGGGGTCTCGACTCTGGGGCCAACGTCCTGACTTTC. The encoded protein is CASSTYRGLDSGANVLTF.

The chain is built from TRBV7-2 and TRBJ1-2, with D unclear. This CDR3 spans 12 amino acids. Deletions cut 0 bases from V and 6 bases from J, with 5 bases between. Germline V gene lookup returns CDR1 SGHTA and CDR2 FQGNSA. In nucleotides, the CDR3 is TGTGCCAGCAGCTTAGCATGGCATGGCTACACCTTC. This encodes CASSLAWHGYTF.

The chain is built from TRBV15 and TRBJ2-7; 11 bases fit TRBD2. Germline loops: CDR1 LNHNV, CDR2 YYDKDF (reference sequence). This CDR3 is built from 18 residues. The ends lost 1 base at V and 2 bases at J; junction bases unmatched: 10. The CDR3 loop is CATSRVSGGASPAYEQYF. CDR3 coding DNA: TGTGCCACCAGCAGAGTTAGCGGGGGGGCTAGTCCCGCCTACGAGCAGTACTTC.

The CDR3, as DNA: TGTGCCAGCAGTAGAGGGGGCGGGGAGACCCAGTACTTC. Translated: CASSRGGGETQYF. This rearrangement joins TRBV6-2 or TRBV6-3 to TRBJ2-5, with TRBD1 matching over 7 bases. V lost 5 bases to trimming and J lost 5 bases; unmatched junction nucleotides: 5. Per the germline V gene, CDR1 is MNHEY and CDR2 is SVGEGT. This CDR3 is 13 amino acids long.

This rearrangement joins TRBV20-1 to TRBJ2-7; 11 bases match TRBD1. The CDR3 runs to 15 residues. The germline V gene encodes CDR1 DFQATT and CDR2 SNEGSKA (reference sequence). With V trimmed by 3 bases and J by 0 bases, 4 bases remained unmatched. The CDR3 region is CSARPGQGASYEQYF. The CDR3 DNA follows: TGCAGTGCTAGGCCCGGACAGGGGGCCTCCTACGAGCAGTACTTC.

This rearrangement joins TRBV20-1 to TRBJ1-5; no reliable D call. Germline V CDR1 and CDR2: DFQATT, SNEGSKA (reference sequence). The germline V and J ends were trimmed by 5 bases and 2 bases, with 10 bases remaining between them. The CDR3 is made up of 13 amino acids. The CDR3 sequence: CSAVSGRNQPQHF. The DNA for the CDR3 is TGCAGTGCTGTCAGTGGACGCAATCAGCCCCAGCATTTT.

This clonotype was counted between two and nine times. The chain recombines TRBV10-3 with TRBJ1-1; no firm D call. The CDR3 is made up of 13 amino acids. Germline V CDR1 and CDR2: ENHRY, SYGVKD. V was trimmed by 7 bases and J by 0 bases, leaving 9 bases between them. The CDR3 reads CAITSAVNTEAFF. DNA for the CDR3: TGTGCCATCACGTCGGCAGTGAACACTGAAGCTTTCTTT.

This chain joins TRBV7-2 and TRBJ2-2, with D unresolved. Germline CDR1 and CDR2: SGHTA and FQGNSA. The CDR3 is 15 amino acids. The V end was cut by 5 bases, the J end by 4 bases, with 14 bases between. CDR3 bases: TGTGCCAGCAGCCCCGGTCCCTCGACCACCGGGGAGCTGTTTTTT. Translated: CASSPGPSTTGELFF.

In this sample, this clonotype turned up many times. The V and J genes are TRBV5-1 and TRBJ2-2, with D unclear. This CDR3 is built from 14 residues. CDR1 is SGHRS, CDR2 YFSETQ, per germline. The V end lost 5 bases, the J end lost 0 bases, and 8 bases lay between the germline ends. In DNA form, the CDR3 reads TGCGCCAGCAGGGACGGTACGAACACCGGGGAGCTGTTTTTT. It yields the protein CASRDGTNTGELFF.

The chain links TRBV7-9 to TRBJ2-7, with TRBD2 matching over 7 bases. Per the germline V gene, CDR1 is SEHNR and CDR2 is FQNEAQ (reference sequence). There are 15 residues in the CDR3. V shed 5 bases and J 5 bases; nucleotides not matched to a gene: 12. CDR3 in amino acids: CASSPIWGRADEQYF. In nucleotides, the CDR3 is TGTGCCAGCAGCCCAATATGGGGGAGGGCCGACGAGCAGTACTTC. The full variable domain, with the rest looked up from reference TRBV7-9 and TRBJ2-7, is DTGVSQNPRHKITKRGQNVTFRCDPISEHNRLYWYRQTLGQGPEFLTYFQNEAQLEKSRLLSDRFSAERPKGSFSTLEIQRTEQGDSAMYLCASSPIWGRADEQYFGPGTRLTVT.

This clonotype was observed a handful of times. The chain carries TRBV7-8 and TRBJ1-4; 8 bases match TRBD1. Germline CDR1 reads SGHVS; CDR2 reads FQNEAQ. V lost 4 bases and J lost 4; bases outside the gene matches: 5. The CDR3 runs to 15 residues. DNA for the CDR3: TGTGCCAGCAGCTCAGACAGGGGCCATAATGAAAAACTGTTTTTT. It encodes CASSSDRGHNEKLFF.

The chain recombines TRBV6-2 or TRBV6-3 with TRBJ2-5, with a possible D match to TRBD1 (6 bases). In germline, CDR1 is MNHEY, CDR2 SVGEGT. V was pared by 4 bases and J by 2 bases, with 11 bases between. CDR3 length: 14 residues. This CDR3 is CASSSNRVQETQYF. As DNA, the CDR3 is TGTGCCAGCAGTTCGAACAGGGTGCAAGAGACCCAGTACTTC.

This clonotype occurred a few times. The chain employs TRBV12-3 or TRBV12-4 and TRBJ2-3; the D gene is possibly TRBD2 (6 bases). The CDR3 loop spans 14 amino acids. Trimming removed 7 bases at V and 8 bases at J, with 19 bases between. Written as DNA, the CDR3 is TGTGCCAGCACCCGGGACTCTTCGTTTGGTACGCAGTATTTT. This translates into CASTRDSSFGTQYF.

The J gene is TRBJ2-7, the V gene TRBV14; possible D gene TRBD1, 7 bases. Trimming took off 0 bases at V and 6 bases at J, with 15 bases between the two ends. The CDR3 consists of 15 residues. CDR1 is SGHDN and CDR2 is FVKESK in the germline V gene. The CDR3 sequence: CASSQDQGGLGEQYF. CDR3 sequence (DNA): TGTGCCAGCAGCCAAGATCAGGGGGGTTTGGGCGAGCAGTACTTC.

This chain uses TRBV20-1 with TRBJ1-6; no firm D call. Trimming stripped 2 bases from V and 8 bases from J, with 16 bases between. The germline CDR1 and CDR2 sequences are DFQATT and SNEGSKA (reference sequence). The CDR3 has 15 residues. CDR3 loop: CSARSSAKFHSPLHF. CDR3 DNA: TGCAGTGCTAGATCATCAGCAAAATTCCATTCACCCCTCCACTTT.

This clonotype was seen a handful of times. The chain has TRBV6-5 and TRBJ1-1; TRBD1 matches 8 bases. V was clipped by 6 bases and J by 5 bases; unmatched bases: 5. CDR1 and CDR2 (germline): MNHEY, SVGAGI. The CDR3 covers 13 residues. CDR3 in amino acids: CASSGQGWTEAFF. The CDR3 nucleotides read TGTGCCAGCAGCGGACAGGGTTGGACTGAAGCTTTCTTT.

The sample holds a few counts of this clonotype. The rearrangement joins TRBV5-5 to TRBJ1-1; D uncertain. The CDR3 has 16 amino acids. Germline-derived CDR1 and CDR2 are SGHKS and YYEKEE (reference sequence). The V end was cut by 3 bases, the J end by 1 base, with 16 bases between. CDR3 loop: CASSSGLLHRNTEAFF. Here the CDR3 DNA reads TGTGCCAGCAGCTCCGGGCTTCTCCACAGGAACACTGAAGCTTTCTTT. The full variable domain, rest sourced from reference TRBV5-5 and TRBJ1-1, is DAGVTQSPTHLIKTRGQQVTLRCSPISGHKSVSWYQQVLGQGPQFIFQYYEKEERGRGNFPDRFSARQFPNYSSELNVNALLLGDSALYLCASSSGLLHRNTEAFFGQGTRLTVV.

J is TRBJ2-7 and V is TRBV7-9, with 13 bases matching TRBD2. The CDR3 runs to 15 residues. The J segment lost 6 bases and the V segment lost 5 bases, leaving 7 bases of the junction unmatched. Germline CDR1 and CDR2: SEHNR and FQNEAQ (reference sequence). CDR3 sequence reads: CASSTETSGGFEQYF. The DNA for the CDR3 is TGTGCCAGCAGCACCGAGACTAGCGGGGGGTTCGAGCAGTACTTC.

The chain links TRBV7-9 to TRBJ1-6; D uncertain. There are 16 residues in the CDR3. Germline CDR1 SEHNR, CDR2 FQNEAQ (reference sequence). V was cut by 4 bases and J by 5 bases, with 15 bases left in between. CDR3 nucleotides: TGTGCCAGCAGCTCGATGCGGACCGGCAATAATTCACCCCTCCACTTT. This sequence encodes CASSSMRTGNNSPLHF. The full variable domain, its missing parts supplied by reference TRBV7-9 and TRBJ1-6, is DTGVSQNPRHKITKRGQNVTFRCDPISEHNRLYWYRQTLGQGPEFLTYFQNEAQLEKSRLLSDRFSAERPKGSFSTLEIQRTEQGDSAMYLCASSSMRTGNNSPLHFGNGTRLTVT.

The rearrangement uses TRBV20-1 and TRBJ2-7, with 9 bases lining up with TRBD2. V lost 1 base, J lost 0 bases, and 4 bases stayed unmatched. The CDR3 covers 15 residues. Germline-derived CDR1 and CDR2 are DFQATT and SNEGSKA (reference sequence). CDR3 residues: CSARVASGNSYEQYF. The CDR3 nucleotides read TGCAGTGCTAGAGTGGCTAGCGGGAACTCCTACGAGCAGTACTTC.

This clonotype turned up a few times. V gene TRBV3-1 combines with J gene TRBJ2-7; D may be TRBD1 or TRBD2 (6 bases each). This CDR3 is 15 amino acids long. Germline V lookup: CDR1 LGHDT, CDR2 YNNKEL (reference sequence). Trimming pared 1 base from V and 2 bases from J, leaving 12 bases between. CDR3 protein: CASSQAGADPYEQYF. CDR3 nucleotide sequence: TGTGCCAGCAGCCAAGCGGGGGCCGATCCCTACGAGCAGTACTTC.

In DNA, the CDR3 is TGTGCCAGCAGTGTCCCGGGGGGGTTGGCTGAAGCTTTCTTT. It codes for CASSVPGGLAEAFF. The chain is built from TRBV6-5 and TRBJ1-1, with D possibly TRBD1 on 5 matching bases. The germline V gene has CDR1 MNHEY and CDR2 SVGAGI. The CDR3 consists of 14 residues. V gave up 5 bases and J gave up 6 bases, with 16 bases separating them.

This clonotype has at least ten counts. The chain combines TRBV5-1 with TRBJ2-7; D not resolved. This CDR3 region has 15 residues. Germline V gene sequence: CDR1 SGHRS, CDR2 YFSETQ. Trimming took off 0 bases at V and 5 bases at J, with 15 bases between the two ends. The CDR3 DNA sequence: TGCGCCAGCAGCTTGGGGCCCAACATAGAGCACGAGCAGTACTTC. Its translation is CASSLGPNIEHEQYF.

Note on this clonotype: At one boundary the junction diverges from the germline segment, which might be a read error. This rearrangement joins TRBV5-6 to TRBJ1-1, with D possibly being TRBD1 (5 bases). The CDR3 consists of 14 residues. Germline assignment: CDR1 SGHDT and CDR2 YYEEEE. DNA of the CDR3: TGTGCCAGCCGCTTGCCGGGGGAGGGAGGTGAAGCTTTCTTT. Translation: CASRLPGEGGEAFF.

V usage is TRBV15 and J usage is TRBJ1-1; no firm D call. V lost 0 bases and J 0 bases, leaving 5 bases between the germline ends. The CDR3 loop spans 14 amino acids. From germline, CDR1 is LNHNV and CDR2 YYDKDF (reference sequence). The CDR3 nucleotides read TGTGCCACCAGCAGAGATCTGGTGAACACTGAAGCTTTCTTT. Its translation is CATSRDLVNTEAFF.

The CDR3 DNA follows: TGTGCCACCAGTGATCCGCAGTCGGGGGGTAACACTGAAGCTTTCTTT. It encodes CATSDPQSGGNTEAFF. The chain employs TRBV24-1 and TRBJ1-1; TRBD1 might be the D (5 bases). V shed 3 bases and J shed 2 bases, with 15 bases lying between them. This CDR3 comprises 16 residues. CDR1 is KGHDR, CDR2 SFDVKD, per germline.

The chain has TRBV7-9 and TRBJ2-7; no definite D call. Trimming pared 5 bases from V and 3 bases from J, leaving 17 bases between. Germline V gene sequence: CDR1 SEHNR, CDR2 FQNEAQ (reference sequence). The CDR3 length is 15 residues. CDR3 nucleotides: TGTGCCAGCAGCCCCACGGACGGGCGGAGCTACGAGCAGTACTTC. It is translated as CASSPTDGRSYEQYF.

The rearrangement uses TRBV20-1 and TRBJ2-7; D not resolved. V lost 6 bases to trimming and J lost 0 bases, with 3 bases between them. The CDR3 contains 10 residues. Germline lookup yields CDR1 DFQATT and CDR2 SNEGSKA (reference sequence). The DNA of the CDR3 is TGCAGTGCCTTCTCCTACGAGCAGTACTTC. The encoded protein is CSAFSYEQYF.

This chain uses TRBV5-1 with TRBJ2-4; 9 bases match TRBD1. Germline V lookup: CDR1 SGHRS, CDR2 YFSETQ. The ends lost 0 bases at V and 4 bases at J; junction bases unmatched: 5. The CDR3 runs to 16 residues. CDR3: CASSLGWDREKNIQYF. The CDR3 DNA sequence: TGCGCCAGCAGCTTGGGATGGGACAGGGAGAAAAACATTCAGTACTTC.

The chain links TRBV4-1 to TRBJ1-2; D is uncertain. Trimming pared 1 base from V and 4 bases from J, leaving 7 bases between. Germline V gene sequence: CDR1 MGHRA, CDR2 YSYEKL. The CDR3 is 13 amino acids. CDR3 sequence: CASSQVGIYGYTF. The CDR3 DNA reads as TGCGCCAGCAGCCAAGTAGGGATCTATGGCTACACCTTC.